The rows below give T cell receptor beta chains drawn from one sample of a study of cytomegalovirus exposure and HLA in healthy donors. Sequencing used immunoSEQ multiplex PCR; TCRdb keeps in-frame clones, though not all of them. The sample holds around 130,000 clones, about 90% seen once. The sequenced sample consisted of PBMCs. The source of these receptors is a man under 40 in good health and CMV-seronegative. The CDR3 runs from the conserved cysteine through the conserved F or W.

v_gene: TRBV7-2; CDR3aa: CASSLGTPSTDTQYF
v_gene: TRBV7-6; CDR3aa: CASSSRLAGGPNEQFF
v_gene: TRBV5-1; CDR3aa: CASSSGQGAPGTEAFF
v_gene: TRBV5-6; CDR3aa: CASSRLTVNTEAFF
v_gene: TRBV5-1; CDR3aa: CASSLAMGGLKYF
v_gene: TRBV5-1; CDR3aa: CASSSRTGGNNEQFF
v_gene: TRBV18; CDR3aa: CASSPKGGAYEQYF
v_gene: TRBV10-3; CDR3aa: CAIGRGSVINEQFF
v_gene: TRBV25-1; CDR3aa: CASSESQVTGELFF
v_gene: TRBV19; CDR3aa: CASSMIGLTGYTF
v_gene: TRBV6-6; CDR3aa: CASSTPSSADTQYF
v_gene: TRBV4-1; CDR3aa: CASSQGDRLNTEAFF
v_gene: TRBV30; CDR3aa: CAWDREREKLFF
v_gene: TRBV4-1; CDR3aa: CASSPLDWRDRTYEQYF
v_gene: TRBV5-1; CDR3aa: CASSKGTGGAWGNEQFF
v_gene: TRBV5-1; CDR3aa: CASSPDTVAKNIQYF
v_gene: TRBV2; CDR3aa: CASRPEGGGTEAFF
v_gene: TRBV19; CDR3aa: CASTDRANTGELFF
v_gene: TRBV27; CDR3aa: CASTHRKGQGASGELFF
v_gene: TRBV27; CDR3aa: CASSSASNSGSYNEQFF
v_gene: TRBV7-9; CDR3aa: CASSLQASYEQYF
v_gene: TRBV18; CDR3aa: CASSLNEDEQYF
v_gene: TRBV4-3; CDR3aa: CASSRTGTASYEQYF
v_gene: TRBV4-3; CDR3aa: CASSPSRDYEQYF
v_gene: TRBV7-3; CDR3aa: CASSRTGGNEKLFF
v_gene: TRBV5-5; CDR3aa: CASSYALEGEKLFF
v_gene: TRBV9; CDR3aa: CASSAGTRIYEQYF
v_gene: TRBV5-4; CDR3aa: CASSYRAVNYGYTF
v_gene: TRBV6-1; CDR3aa: CASSEETGTAEKLFF
v_gene: TRBV11-3; CDR3aa: CASSVGRVPGELFF
v_gene: TRBV5-4; CDR3aa: CASSPGLAANNEQFF
v_gene: TRBV5-1; CDR3aa: CASSLLAGVGVNEQFF
v_gene: TRBV25-1; CDR3aa: CASSDPGSSYNEQFF
v_gene: TRBV13; CDR3aa: CASTRGNEQFF
v_gene: TRBV5-4; CDR3aa: CASSLETGRHTEAFF
v_gene: TRBV9; CDR3aa: CASNAEGLAGELFF
v_gene: TRBV9; CDR3aa: CASSSTGGNTGELFF
v_gene: TRBV6-5; CDR3aa: CASSYFPGNEQFF
v_gene: TRBV18; CDR3aa: CASSPSSTSYVDTQYF
v_gene: TRBV11-2; CDR3aa: CASSLDLTGTGELFF
v_gene: TRBV6-5; CDR3aa: CASSPDRASFSGYTF